These 30 T cell receptor beta chains share one sample of origin, sequenced in a study of blood T cell repertoires in COVID-19. The method was immunoSEQ multiplex PCR; TCRdb's version includes in-frame clones alone and lacks a portion of them. The sample shows about 98,000 clones, more than 65% of them seen only once. Specimen: peripheral blood. Every receptor here comes from a woman of 80 years or more with acute or convalescent COVID-19.

The chain employs TRBV5-4 and TRBJ2-3; D perhaps matches TRBD2 (6 bases). Deletions cut 4 bases from V and 6 bases from J, with 24 bases between. Germline V gene sequence: CDR1 SGHNT, CDR2 YYREEE (reference sequence). The CDR3 is 17 residues long. The CDR3 DNA reads as TGTGCCAGCAGCCCCCAAAGTGGGTACGCAGGAGGGGATACGCAGTATTTT. The encoded protein is CASSPQSGYAGGDTQYF. Full variable domain (remainder filled in from reference TRBV5-4 and TRBJ2-3): ETGVTQSPTHLIKTRGQQVTLRCSSQSGHNTVSWYQQALGQGPQFIFQYYREEENGRGNFPPRFSGLQFPNYSSELNVNALELDDSALYLCASSPQSGYAGGDTQYFGPGTRLTVL.

V gene TRBV2 combines with J gene TRBJ1-4; possible D gene TRBD1, 6 bases. The germline V gene has CDR1 SNHLY and CDR2 FYNNEI. Trimming took off 9 bases at V and 4 bases at J, with 9 bases between the two ends. The CDR3 contains 12 residues. CDR3 DNA sequence: TGTGCCAGGGACAGCGATAATGAAAAACTGTTTTTT. Its translation is CARDSDNEKLFF.

The chain combines TRBV7-8 with TRBJ1-1; D might be TRBD1 (6 bases). The CDR3 has 15 amino acids. Deletions cut 5 bases from V and 1 base from J, with 14 bases between. CDR1 and CDR2 from the germline V gene are SGHVS and FQNEAQ. The CDR3, as DNA: TGTGCCAGCAGCGAACAGGGAAGCAAGAACACTGAAGCTTTCTTT. Translated: CASSEQGSKNTEAFF.

This clone was seen only a few times. The chain is built from TRBV7-2 and TRBJ2-7, with a weak D call TRBD2 (7 bases). The CDR3 is 16 residues long. Germline V lookup: CDR1 SGHTA, CDR2 FQGNSA. V was pared by 4 bases and J by 0 bases, with 16 bases between. CDR3 DNA sequence: TGTGCCAGCAGCTATAGGGGGGGACGGAGCTCCTACGAGCAGTACTTC. Translation: CASSYRGGRSSYEQYF.

This sequence joins TRBV7-9 and TRBJ2-3; 7 bases map to TRBD2. Germline-derived CDR1 and CDR2 are SEHNR and FQNEAQ (reference sequence). This CDR3 has 17 residues. The V and J ends lost 5 bases and 3 bases, in that order; junction bases with no gene match: 14. The CDR3 sequence is CASSPPSLGGKTDTQYF. CDR3 sequence (DNA): TGTGCCAGCAGCCCGCCGAGTCTCGGGGGGAAAACAGATACGCAGTATTTT.

J is TRBJ1-3 and V is TRBV10-3; TRBD1 matches 10 bases. J was trimmed by 2 bases and V by 7 bases; bases with no gene match: 5. This CDR3 is 15 amino acids long. The germline V gene encodes CDR1 ENHRY and CDR2 SYGVKD. The CDR3 DNA reads as TGTGCCATCAACCCGGGGACAGGGGCTGGAAACACCATATATTTT. This codes for CAINPGTGAGNTIYF.

V is TRBV3-1 (or the pseudogene TRBV3-2) and J is TRBJ1-1; no definite D call. From germline, CDR1 is LGHDT and CDR2 YNNKEL (reference sequence). The CDR3 totals 13 residues. V lost 3 bases and J 6 bases, leaving 11 bases between the germline ends. In DNA, the CDR3 is TGTGCCAGCAGCCATTCACAGTTGGCTGAAGCTTTCTTT. Protein: CASSHSQLAEAFF.

This clone was detected once. In DNA form, the CDR3 reads TGTGCCAGCAGCGTGGCGGGGGGCACCACAGATACGCAGTATTTT. Translation gives CASSVAGGTTDTQYF. The chain combines TRBV9 with TRBJ2-3, with TRBD2 identical over 8 bases. The CDR3 is made up of 15 amino acids. CDR1 is SGDLS and CDR2 is YYNGEE in the germline V gene. V gave up 2 bases and J gave up 2 bases; unmatched junction bases: 4.

This chain uses TRBV21-1 with TRBJ2-1; TRBD2, as called in the table, went unchecked against the DNA. TRBV21-1 constitutes a pseudogene. The CDR3 is 15 amino acids. The DNA for the CDR3 is TGTGCCAGCAGCAAAGTTCGACTAGTTGACAATGAGCAGTTCTTC. This sequence encodes CASSKVRLVDNEQFF.

V and J are TRBV5-1 and TRBJ1-3; D call uncertain. Trimming pared 7 bases from V and 0 bases from J, leaving 14 bases between. There are 15 residues in the CDR3. From germline, CDR1 is SGHRS and CDR2 YFSETQ. CDR3: CASSSRTGSGNTIYF. Written as DNA, the CDR3 is TGCGCCAGCTCCTCGAGAACTGGCTCTGGAAACACCATATATTTT.

V usage is TRBV5-4 and J usage is TRBJ1-1; D ambiguous. The CDR3 is 14 amino acids. Germline CDR1 is SGHNT and CDR2 is YYREEE (reference sequence). V lost 0 bases to trimming and J lost 0 bases, with 6 bases between them. The chain's CDR3 is CASSLGLMNTEAFF. CDR3 nucleotide sequence: TGTGCCAGCAGCTTGGGACTCATGAACACTGAAGCTTTCTTT.

V gene TRBV5-1 combines with J gene TRBJ2-2; 8 positions agree with TRBD1. This CDR3 spans 16 amino acids. The germline gives CDR1 SGHRS, CDR2 YFSETQ. The junction had 6 bases not matched to a gene; V was cut back by 0 bases and J by 5 bases. The CDR3 region has the DNA TGCGCCAGCAGCTTGGAAGGACAGGGAGGAACCGGGGAGCTGTTTTTT. It yields the protein CASSLEGQGGTGELFF.

The chain couples TRBV9 to TRBJ2-1, with D possibly TRBD2 on 5 matching bases. CDR1 and CDR2 (germline): SGDLS, YYNGEE. This CDR3 contains 15 residues. V was pared by 4 bases and J by 2 bases, with 13 bases between. The CDR3 bases are TGTGCCAGCAGCCTTCCGGGATCCCCCTACAATGAGCAGTTCTTC. Amino acids: CASSLPGSPYNEQFF.

This clone was detected only a few times. The chain employs TRBV28 and TRBJ1-5; D is perhaps TRBD1 (6 bases). This CDR3 region has 15 residues. Germline CDR1 MDHEN, CDR2 SYDVKM. Trimming removed 9 bases at V and 1 base at J, with 16 bases between. This chain's CDR3 is CASRGAEGSNQPQHF. The CDR3 region has the DNA TGTGCCAGTCGGGGGGCAGAGGGGAGCAATCAGCCCCAGCATTTT.

This clone was found once. This CDR3 is CASRDDSSNQPQHF. As DNA, the CDR3 is TGTGCCAGCAGGGATGACAGTAGCAATCAGCCCCAGCATTTT. The genes are TRBV28 and TRBJ1-5; D is perhaps TRBD1 (5 bases). The germline V gene has CDR1 MDHEN and CDR2 SYDVKM. The V gene lost 6 bases and the J gene lost 0 bases, with 9 bases spanning the gap. This CDR3 spans 14 amino acids.

The chain uses TRBV28 and TRBJ2-7; 8 nucleotides line up with TRBD2. The V segment lost 2 bases and the J segment 3 bases; nucleotides outside the gene matches: 6. Per the germline V gene, CDR1 is MDHEN and CDR2 is SYDVKM. The CDR3 is 15 residues long. CDR3: CASSLGVAGSYEQYV. The CDR3 region has the DNA TGTGCCAGCAGTTTAGGGGTAGCGGGGAGCTACGAGCAGTACGTC.

The chain uses TRBV2 and TRBJ2-7; 7 positions agree with TRBD1. Germline V gives CDR1 SNHLY, CDR2 FYNNEI. Trimming cost V 8 bases and J 2 bases; bases outside gene matches: 3. The CDR3 extends over 12 amino acids. CDR3 amino acids: CASGDSPYEQYF. CDR3 DNA: TGTGCCAGCGGGGACAGTCCCTACGAGCAGTACTTC.

The V gene is TRBV5-4, the J gene TRBJ2-3; D gene uncertain. This CDR3 contains 13 residues. Germline loops: CDR1 SGHNT, CDR2 YYREEE (reference sequence). The germline V and J ends were trimmed by 0 bases and 3 bases, with 5 bases remaining between them. CDR3 sequence: CASSLDKTDTQYF. The DNA of the CDR3 is TGTGCCAGCAGCTTGGACAAAACAGATACGCAGTATTTT.

This clone was counted between two and nine times. The V call is TRBV10-3, the J call TRBJ1-2; D is possibly TRBD1 (6 bases). The CDR3 extends over 12 amino acids. The germline V gene encodes CDR1 ENHRY and CDR2 SYGVKD. The germline V and J ends were trimmed by 10 bases and 4 bases, with 13 bases remaining between them. CDR3: CATRQEGYGYTF. The CDR3 bases are TGTGCCACCCGACAGGAAGGCTATGGCTACACCTTC.

The chain combines TRBV7-9 with TRBJ1-2; D might be TRBD1 (5 bases). The CDR3 spans 15 residues. With 1 base removed from V and 2 bases from J, the gap between germline ends came to 11 bases. Germline CDR1 reads SEHNR; CDR2 reads FQNEAQ (reference sequence). CDR3 nucleotides: TGTGCCAGCAGCTTAGGACAGAACCCGAACTATGGCTACACCTTC. Translation: CASSLGQNPNYGYTF.

This clone appeared once. This chain connects TRBV30 to TRBJ1-4; 7 positions match TRBD1. Trimming cost V 0 bases and J 6 bases; bases outside gene matches: 4. The CDR3 consists of 14 residues. Germline CDR1 is GTSNPN and CDR2 is SVGIG (reference sequence). The CDR3 DNA reads as TGTGCCTGGAGTGTAGGGCAGGGGGATGAAAAACTGTTTTTT. Its translation is CAWSVGQGDEKLFF.

A few counts support this clone. For the CDR3, the DNA is TGTGCCAGCAGCGCGAGGACAGGGGACTATGGCTACACCTTC. Translated: CASSARTGDYGYTF. The chain couples TRBV5-6 to TRBJ1-2, with TRBD1 identical over 9 bases. Germline values: CDR1 SGHDT, CDR2 YYEEEE. The J segment lost 3 bases and the V segment lost 4 bases, leaving 4 bases of the junction unmatched. CDR3 length: 14 amino acids.

This clone is a singleton in its sample. The gene calls are TRBV5-1 and TRBJ1-2; D not resolved. This CDR3 contains 13 residues. Germline V gene sequence: CDR1 SGHRS, CDR2 YFSETQ. V lost 5 bases and J lost 8, with 16 bases in between. The CDR3: CASSSPALEGYTF. The CDR3 DNA is TGCGCCAGCAGTTCCCCCGCTTTGGAGGGCTACACCTTC.

This sequence joins TRBV9 and TRBJ2-3; 7 nucleotides agree with TRBD2. Germline lookup yields CDR1 SGDLS and CDR2 YYNGEE. Trimming at V came to 1 base and at J to 6 bases, leaving 5 bases not matched to a gene. This CDR3 is built from 14 residues. The CDR3 coding sequence is TGTGCCAGCAGCGTACGCGGGGGAGGGGATACGCAGTATTTT. Translation gives CASSVRGGGDTQYF.

V is TRBV7-8 and J is TRBJ1-4; 7 bases line up with TRBD1. V shed 1 base, J shed 8 bases, and the junction held 4 bases outside the gene matches. The CDR3 runs 14 residues. Germline V lookup: CDR1 SGHVS, CDR2 FQNEAQ. CDR3: CASSLGQGQEKLFF. In nucleotides, the CDR3 is TGTGCCAGCAGCTTAGGGCAGGGACAGGAAAAACTGTTTTTT.

V gene TRBV11-2 combines with J gene TRBJ2-5; 10 bases align to TRBD2. The CDR3 runs to 15 residues. The ends lost 2 bases at V and 4 bases at J; junction bases unmatched: 4. Germline CDR1 SGHAT, CDR2 FQNNGV. The CDR3 sequence is CASSLPGTSVETQYF. In DNA form, the CDR3 reads TGTGCCAGCAGCTTACCCGGGACTAGCGTAGAGACCCAGTACTTC. Filled out from reference TRBV11-2 and TRBJ2-5, the complete variable domain reads EAGVAQSPRYKIIEKRQSVAFWCNPISGHATLYWYQQILGQGPKLLIQFQNNGVVDDSQLPKDRFSAERLKGVDSTLKIQPAKLEDSAVYLCASSLPGTSVETQYFGPGTRLLVL.

CDR3 DNA sequence: TGTGCCAGCAGCCCTCCCCAGGGGCCTTACGAGCAGTACGTC. It encodes CASSPPQGPYEQYV. The chain recombines TRBV5-6 with TRBJ2-7; D possibly corresponds to TRBD1 (6 bases). V was clipped by 4 bases and J by 4 bases, with 15 bases between them. The germline V gene has CDR1 SGHDT and CDR2 YYEEEE. The CDR3 has 14 residues.

The chain employs TRBV12-3 or TRBV12-4 and TRBJ1-1; possibly TRBD1 for D (5 bases). This CDR3 has 12 amino acids. The V gene lost 4 bases and the J gene lost 8 bases, with 11 bases spanning the gap. The CDR3 reads CASSSSGLEAFF. CDR3 DNA: TGTGCCAGCAGTTCCTCAGGGTTAGAAGCTTTCTTT.

The chain is built from TRBV28 and TRBJ1-5; TRBD1 matches at 10 bases. The CDR3 has 14 residues. Germline V CDR1 and CDR2: MDHEN, SYDVKM. Trimming cost V 5 bases and J 4 bases; bases outside gene matches: 2. DNA of the CDR3: TGTGCCAGCAGTCAGGACAGGGGGAATCAGCCCCAGCATTTT. Amino acid sequence: CASSQDRGNQPQHF.

The rearrangement uses TRBV29-1 and TRBJ2-2, with D perhaps matching TRBD1 (6 bases). Germline CDR1 SQVTM, CDR2 ANQGSEA. The CDR3 totals 13 residues. V lost 4 bases, J lost 1 base, and 7 bases lay in between. Here the CDR3 DNA reads TGCAGCGTTGCGGGACAGAACACCGGGGAGCTGTTTTTT. This translates into CSVAGQNTGELFF.